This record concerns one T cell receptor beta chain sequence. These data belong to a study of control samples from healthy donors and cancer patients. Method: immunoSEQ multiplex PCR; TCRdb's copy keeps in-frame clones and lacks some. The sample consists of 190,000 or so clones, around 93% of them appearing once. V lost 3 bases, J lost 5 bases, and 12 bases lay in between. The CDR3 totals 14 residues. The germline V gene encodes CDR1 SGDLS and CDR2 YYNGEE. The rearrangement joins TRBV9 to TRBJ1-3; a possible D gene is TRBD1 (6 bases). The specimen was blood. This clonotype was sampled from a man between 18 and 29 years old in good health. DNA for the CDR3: TGTGCCAGCAGCGACAGGGTATACCGAAACACCATATATTTT. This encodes CASSDRVYRNTIYF.